The 2 T cell receptor beta chains listed next were all sequenced from one sample in a study of T cell changes during pregnancy in multiple sclerosis. Method: immunoSEQ multiplex PCR; TCRdb's copy keeps in-frame clones and lacks some. Counted here are approximately 63,000 clones, roughly 89% occurring once; the ten biggest clones make up about 2.2%. This sample comprised peripheral blood, obtained in the third trimester of pregnancy. The receptors shown here come from a female donor in good health, enrolled as a control in a pregnancy study.

This chain joins TRBV2 and TRBJ2-5, with 12 bases identical to TRBD2. From germline, CDR1 is SNHLY and CDR2 FYNNEI. The CDR3 totals 15 residues. With 6 bases clipped from V and 5 bases from J, the junction kept 7 bases outside the gene matches. The CDR3 nucleotides are TGTGCCAGCAGGCCCGGACTAGCGGGAATTGAGACCCAGTACTTC. This translates into CASRPGLAGIETQYF. Using reference TRBV2 and TRBJ2-5 for the parts outside the CDR3, the full variable domain is EPEVTQTPSHQVTQMGQEVILRCVPISNHLYFYWYRQILGQKVEFLVSFYNNEISEKSEIFDDQFSVERPDGSNFTLKIRSTKLEDSAMYFCASRPGLAGIETQYFGPGTRLLVL.

The chain uses TRBV19 and TRBJ2-7, with 7 bases fitting TRBD2. V lost 5 bases and J lost 3; bases outside the gene matches: 7. Germline V CDR1 and CDR2: LNHDA, SQIVND (reference sequence). CDR3 length: 14 residues. CDR3 in amino acids: CASSPGLHGYEQYF. The CDR3 DNA reads TGTGCCAGTAGTCCGGGACTACATGGCTACGAGCAGTACTTC.